Sequencing of this T cell receptor beta chain was carried out in a study of cytomegalovirus exposure and HLA in healthy donors. Germline-derived CDR1 and CDR2 are SGHRS and YFSETQ. V was trimmed by 1 base and J by 0 bases, leaving 7 bases between them. This CDR3 comprises 15 residues. The PCR made use of 60 Vbeta and 13 Jbeta primers. The assay was immunoSEQ multiplex PCR, and TCRdb's table has in-frame clones only and misses some. The data hold roughly 150,000 clones, with 75% observed a single time. The clonotype comes from a man aged 25 to 40 in good health and CMV-seronegative. Sequencing input: PBMCs. This sequence joins TRBV5-1 and TRBJ2-2; D ambiguous. CDR3 DNA sequence: TGCGCCAGCAGCTTGAGTGCAGCGAACACCGGGGAGCTGTTTTTT. Amino acids: CASSLSAANTGELFF.